This T cell receptor beta chain was recorded in a study of T cells in Graves' hyperthyroidism and ophthalmopathy (dated by TCRdb to the late 2010s). About the full investigation: Peripheral blood samples were taken at the time of initial diagnosis, prior to any treatment. The approximately 100 discovery patients were randomly divided into training and test sets at a 7:3 ratio. TCR V-J signatures able to tell the groups apart were searched for in a discovery cohort of approximately 95 patients, of whom roughly 42 had Graves' ophthalmopathy and under 65 had stable Graves' hyperthyroidism. Prospective prediction of ophthalmopathy was tested in an independent validation cohort of 18 to 20 hyperthyroidism patients and around 16 patients who later progressed to ophthalmopathy. According to the paper, TCR Vbeta CDR3 sequencing was carried out on roughly 130 peripheral blood samples, which came from fewer than 50 ophthalmopathy, 70 to 80 hyperthyroidism and roughly 17 progressor patients. After blood sampling, hyperthyroidism patients were treated with methimazole at a starting dose of 30 mg daily, and ophthalmopathy patients were treated with high-dose intravenous methylprednisolone. The study also compared thyroid tissue and blood T-cell repertoires from over 5 Graves' hyperthyroidism patients. Study-wide conclusions, independent of this receptor: Most expanded thyroid clonotypes (frequency above 0.001) were also detected in blood, suggesting blood repertoires may reflect thyroid immune responses. Sample size was not statistically predetermined, and investigators were not blinded to group allocation. In validation, progression to ophthalmopathy was predicted by the model with about 70% sensitivity and 72% to 85% specificity, a median of approximately 6.5 months before onset. In cross-validation, a model built on a 13 V-J signature told ophthalmopathy apart from stable hyperthyroidism with approximately 91% sensitivity and around 84% specificity, and in testing the same model reached 80%/75%.

This clonotype showed up many times. This clone's antigen is unknown. No qualities accompany the bases; no much larger clone lies one base away. Stable Graves' hyperthyroidism was defined as no progression to ophthalmopathy during 18 months of follow-up. The hyperthyroidism patients were between 18 and 65 years old and newly diagnosed, with a disease duration of less than 2 months. Patients with uncontrolled infections, other autoimmune diseases, pregnancy or lactation were excluded. Clinical symptoms, serum thyroxine and TRAb, thyroid ultrasound, and orbital computed tomography formed the basis for the diagnoses. PBMCs were separated from roughly 9.6 ml of fresh peripheral blood using Ficoll-Paque density gradient centrifugation. Total RNA was extracted using Trizol reagent, and RNA quality was assessed on an Agilent 2100 Bioanalyzer. Measured from the cysteine to the phenylalanine, the CDR3 is 14 residues long. The retained sequence is limited to the CDR3, 42 bases, with the frame set at the first base. Relative to germline, V is 7 bases shorter and J is 3 bases shorter, with 15 bases between their ends. The germline V gene specifies MDHEN as CDR1 and SYDVKM as CDR2.

The TCR beta CDR3 regions were amplified from RNA transcripts. For the first round of RT-PCR on the TCR CDR3, the HTBI primer set was used together with the Qiagen OneStep RT-PCR kit. A second multiplex PCR round built the libraries, followed by size selection and purification. The libraries were sequenced on an Illumina HiSeq2000 using paired-end 100 bp reads. Turning to the authors' computational methods: SOAPnuke was used to process the raw data, throwing out any read that contained adapters or uncalled bases, had a mean Phred below 15, or lacked an exact constant-primer or identifier match. COPE v1.2.5 was used to merge high-quality paired reads, and clonotypes were defined as unique nucleotide sequences. MiTCR v1.1 was used to align clonotypes to the IMGT TRBV, TRBD and TRBJ reference segments. Only V-J combinations with frequency above 0.0001, covering approximately 99% of repertoires, were analysed. The TCS score was defined as F50 (clonal expansion) divided by E x V (chaos), with BLOSUM62-based TCRdist calculated between CDR3 peptides within each V-J. Welch's t-statistics and random forest reduced 450 to 600 V-J features to 13, which were used in a naive Bayes classifier (R e1071). Through fastp at Q25 and MiXCR, TCRdb rebuilt clones from the public reads, retaining in-frame beta chains. Every distinct CDR3 protein forms one entry, paired with its most common genes and DNA. What appears here as the V and J calls and clone size reflects TCRdb's work, not the paper's. The sample has hundreds of thousands of distinct CDR3 sequences on record, about 15% of them singletons. The top ten constitute about 15% of the sample.

Input material: blood. This sequence was found in a woman in her 40s with Graves' hyperthyroidism. The chain is assembled from TRBV28 and TRBJ1-1, with TRBD1 perhaps the D gene, on 5 matching bases. The encoded CDR3 is CASTSGGRYTEAFF. The bases read TGTGCCAGCACTTCGGGGGGGAGGTACACTGAAGCTTTCTTT.